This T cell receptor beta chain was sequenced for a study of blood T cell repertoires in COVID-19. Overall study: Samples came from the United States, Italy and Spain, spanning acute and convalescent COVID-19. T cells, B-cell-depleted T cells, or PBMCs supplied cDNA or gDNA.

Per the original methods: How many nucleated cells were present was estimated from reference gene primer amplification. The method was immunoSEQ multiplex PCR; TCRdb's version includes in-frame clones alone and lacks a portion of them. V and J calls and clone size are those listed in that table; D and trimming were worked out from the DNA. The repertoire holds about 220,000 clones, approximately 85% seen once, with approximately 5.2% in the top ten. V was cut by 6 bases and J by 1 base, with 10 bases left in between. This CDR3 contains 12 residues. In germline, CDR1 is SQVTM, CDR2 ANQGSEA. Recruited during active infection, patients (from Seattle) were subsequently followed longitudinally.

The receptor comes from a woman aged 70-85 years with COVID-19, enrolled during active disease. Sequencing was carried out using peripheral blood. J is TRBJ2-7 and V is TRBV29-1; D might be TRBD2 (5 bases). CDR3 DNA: TGCAGCGTCCTCAAGCGGTCCTACGAGCAGTACTTC. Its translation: CSVLKRSYEQYF.